This passage covers 9 T cell receptor beta chains from one sample sequenced in a study of cytomegalovirus exposure and HLA in healthy donors. 60 Vbeta and 13 Jbeta primers were used in PCR. The protocol was immunoSEQ multiplex PCR, while the TCRdb copy is restricted to in-frame clones and leaves out a portion. The sample includes roughly 110,000 clones, about four fifths of them seen just once. Specimen: PBMCs. These receptor sequences come from a man aged 30 to 39 in good health and CMV-seropositive.

This clone was seen only once. The gene calls are TRBV21-1 and TRBJ1-4. TRBV21-1 is a listed pseudogene. The CDR3 runs 17 residues. The CDR3: CASWLYSAAGLNEKLFF. CDR3 sequence (DNA): TGTGCCAGCTGGTTGTATTCTGCGGCAGGACTTAATGAAAAACTGTTTTTT.

V usage is TRBV11-3 and J usage is TRBJ2-3; TRBD2 aligns across 8 bases. CDR3 length: 16 residues. V lost 6 bases, J lost 7 bases, and 15 bases stayed unmatched. The germline V gene encodes CDR1 SGHNT and CDR2 YENEEA. CDR3 sequence: CASSAGGSRAGNTQYF. The CDR3 DNA sequence: TGTGCCAGCAGTGCGGGGGGCAGCCGGGCGGGAAATACGCAGTATTTT.

The V call is TRBV18, the J call TRBJ2-7; no clear D. V was clipped by 3 bases and J by 6 bases, with 27 bases between them. CDR3 length equals 18 residues. CDR1 and CDR2 (germline): KGHSH, LQKENI. CDR3 DNA: TGTGCCAGCTCACCCACACAGTTTCCCCCGTCCCTAAACGGCGAGCAGTACTTC. Residues: CASSPTQFPPSLNGEQYF.

The V and J genes are TRBV5-6 and TRBJ1-3; 8 nucleotides agree with TRBD1. Trimming removed 4 bases from V and 0 bases from J; junction bases left unmatched: 9. Germline V gene lookup returns CDR1 SGHDT and CDR2 YYEEEE. The CDR3 has 17 residues. The CDR3 sequence is CASSGGTGLFSGNTIYF. For the CDR3, the DNA is TGTGCCAGCAGCGGCGGGACAGGTCTCTTCTCTGGAAACACCATATATTTT.

The chain is built from TRBV29-1 and TRBJ2-1; TRBD2 aligns across 7 bases. The J segment lost 5 bases and the V segment lost 6 bases, leaving 22 bases of the junction unmatched. Germline lookup yields CDR1 SQVTM and CDR2 ANQGSEA. The CDR3 spans 18 residues. The CDR3 bases are TGCAGCGTCCGCCGGGACCCTTGGTCTAGCGGCGGGCACAATGAGCAGTTCTTC. Its translation: CSVRRDPWSSGGHNEQFF.

The chain recombines TRBV11-2 with TRBJ2-1; D is possibly TRBD1 (5 bases). Germline loops: CDR1 SGHAT, CDR2 FQNNGV. The V and J ends lost 5 bases and 1 base respectively, with 15 bases between them. The CDR3 runs 16 residues. In DNA form, the CDR3 reads TGTGCCAGCAGCCTGACAGCTTCATTTTCCTACAATGAGCAGTTCTTC. Its translation is CASSLTASFSYNEQFF.

This clone was picked up a small number of times. This chain uses TRBV19 with TRBJ2-7; the D gene is possibly TRBD1 (6 bases). This CDR3 contains 11 residues. Germline V gene lookup returns CDR1 LNHDA and CDR2 SQIVND (reference sequence). The germline V and J ends were trimmed by 6 bases and 6 bases, with 9 bases remaining between them. For the CDR3, the DNA is TGTGCCAGTAGACAGGGATCCGAGCAGTACTTC. Residues: CASRQGSEQYF.

V is TRBV5-1 and J is TRBJ1-2, with TRBD1 as a possible D gene (5 bases). The germline V and J ends were trimmed by 1 base and 7 bases, with 8 bases remaining between them. The CDR3 has 12 residues. Germline CDR1 reads SGHRS; CDR2 reads YFSETQ. CDR3 nucleotides: TGCGCCAGCAGCTTGCGGGGGTCTGGCTACACCTTC. Translating gives CASSLRGSGYTF. Full variable domain (rest looked up from reference TRBV5-1 and TRBJ1-2): KAGVTQTPRYLIKTRGQQVTLSCSPISGHRSVSWYQQTPGQGLQFLFEYFSETQRNKGNFPGRFSGRQFSNSRSEMNVSTLELGDSALYLCASSLRGSGYTFGSGTRLTVV.

The chain recombines TRBV29-1 with TRBJ2-1; 11 bases are shared with TRBD1. V dropped 5 bases and J dropped 3; count of bases not matched to a gene: 3. The CDR3 is 14 amino acids. Germline-derived CDR1 and CDR2 are SQVTM and ANQGSEA. The CDR3 region is CSVPGQGDYNEQFF. In nucleotides, the CDR3 is TGCAGCGTTCCGGGACAGGGGGACTACAATGAGCAGTTCTTC.